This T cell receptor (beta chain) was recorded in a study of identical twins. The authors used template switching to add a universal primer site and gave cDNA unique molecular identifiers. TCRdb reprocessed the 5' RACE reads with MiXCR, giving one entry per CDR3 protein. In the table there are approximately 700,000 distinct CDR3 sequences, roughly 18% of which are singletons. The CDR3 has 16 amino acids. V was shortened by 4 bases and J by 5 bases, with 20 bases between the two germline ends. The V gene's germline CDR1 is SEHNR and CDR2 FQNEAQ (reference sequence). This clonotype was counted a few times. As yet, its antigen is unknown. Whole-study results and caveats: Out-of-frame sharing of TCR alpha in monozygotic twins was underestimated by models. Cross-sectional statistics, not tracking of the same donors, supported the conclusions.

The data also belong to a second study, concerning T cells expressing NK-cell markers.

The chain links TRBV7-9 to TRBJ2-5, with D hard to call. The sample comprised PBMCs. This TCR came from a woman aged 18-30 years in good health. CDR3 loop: CASSSGARVVTETQYF. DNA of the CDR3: TGTGCCAGCAGCTCCGGAGCTAGGGTGGTGACGGAGACCCAGTACTTC.